The TCR beta chain under discussion was sequenced for a study of shared clonotypes between healthy human individuals. Remarks on this clone: The sample has other DNA sequences that encode this CDR3 too.

Germline V gene sequence: CDR1 KGHSH, CDR2 LQKENI. The length of the CDR3 is 16 residues. V gave up 3 bases and J gave up 0 bases; unmatched junction bases: 4. The assay was immunoSEQ multiplex PCR, and TCRdb's table has in-frame clones only and misses some. The sample has some 1,600,000 clones, 98% seen once. Material for sequencing was naive CD4+ T cells sorted from blood. Subset noted: CD45RA+ positively selected. This clonotype was sampled from a man aged 30 to 39 in good health. The V gene is TRBV18, the J gene TRBJ2-4; 8 bases are a match to TRBD2. The CDR3 spells CASSPPGGLAKNIQYF. CDR3 nucleotide sequence: TGTGCCAGCTCACCGCCGGGGGGGTTAGCCAAAAACATTCAGTACTTC.